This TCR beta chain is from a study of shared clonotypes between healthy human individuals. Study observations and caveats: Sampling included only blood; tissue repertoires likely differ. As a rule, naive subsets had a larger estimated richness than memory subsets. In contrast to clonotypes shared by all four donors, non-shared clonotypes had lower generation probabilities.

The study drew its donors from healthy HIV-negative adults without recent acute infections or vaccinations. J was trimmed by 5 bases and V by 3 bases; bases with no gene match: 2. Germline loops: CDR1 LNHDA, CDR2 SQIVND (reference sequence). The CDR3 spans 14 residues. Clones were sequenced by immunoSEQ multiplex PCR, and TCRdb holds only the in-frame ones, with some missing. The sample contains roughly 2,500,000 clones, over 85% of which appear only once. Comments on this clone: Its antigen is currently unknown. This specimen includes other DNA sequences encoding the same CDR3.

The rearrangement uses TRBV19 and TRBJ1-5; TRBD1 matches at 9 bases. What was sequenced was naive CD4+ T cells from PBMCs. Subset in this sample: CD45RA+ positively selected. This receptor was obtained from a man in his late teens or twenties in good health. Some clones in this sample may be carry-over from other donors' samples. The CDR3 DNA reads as TGTGCCAGTAGTATTCGACAGGGGGATCAGCCCCAGCATTTT. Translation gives CASSIRQGDQPQHF.